This is a list of T cell receptor beta chains from one sample in a study of cytomegalovirus exposure and HLA in healthy donors. Here immunoSEQ multiplex PCR was the method, and the copy in TCRdb shows in-frame clones only, minus some. The table includes 160,000 or so clones, roughly 80% detected once. Sequencing input: PBMCs. Every receptor here comes from a man younger than 40 in good health and CMV-seropositive. Each CDR3 is given with its conserved first and last residue.

TRBV5-6	TRBJ2-7	CASSLTGDEQYF
TRBV25-1	TRBJ1-2	CASSAVQGLENTF
TRBV7-9	TRBJ1-6	CASSIGDSRPLHF
TRBV10-2	TRBJ1-3	CASSSGGGGNTIYF
TRBV6-1	TRBJ1-5	CASSGQSNQPQHF
TRBV7-9	TRBJ2-7	CASSRGAYEQYF
TRBV19	TRBJ2-7	CASSIFQDDGVYEQYF
TRBV6-5	.	CASTRVGEVNEQYF
TRBV5-4	TRBJ1-1	CASRDSMNTEAFF
TRBV4-1	TRBJ1-5	CASSQAWGDQPQHF
TRBV28	TRBJ1-1	CASSLPQIMNTEAFF
TRBV28	TRBJ2-7	CASSSGSSGDEQYF
TRBV27	TRBJ1-6	CASSLSTGYNSPLHF
TRBV6-5	TRBJ2-7	CASSYSLGSSYEQYF
TRBV5-1	TRBJ2-7	CASSLTPGQFSYEQYF
TRBV5-1	TRBJ2-3	CASSSPQGTDTQYF
TRBV10-3	TRBJ1-4	CAIGTGQGEKLFF
TRBV7-2	TRBJ1-3	CASSSPGRAGNTIYF
TRBV27	TRBJ1-1	CASSRDRGFLENTEAFF
TRBV4-1	TRBJ2-5	CASSQGLGTGGLETQYF
TRBV6-5	TRBJ2-7	CASSYSRTGIYEQYF